One sample yielded the 23 T cell receptor beta chains listed below, sequenced in a study of T cell responses to AZD1222 COVID-19 vaccine. The repertoire was sequenced with immunoSEQ multiplex PCR; TCRdb's copy has only in-frame clones and lacks some. The profile shows 95,000 to 150,000 clones, 70% to 90% of them singletons. This specimen consisted of peripheral blood, obtained on day 0 of AZD1222 vaccination. Receptors were obtained from an adult in good health.

The chain carries TRBV10-3 and TRBJ2-1; maybe TRBD2 (5 bases). CDR1 ENHRY and CDR2 SYGVKD come from the germline V gene. V dropped 0 bases and J dropped 2 bases, with 8 bases sitting between them. CDR3 length: 15 residues. CDR3 protein: CAISESEGAYNEQFF. Here the CDR3 DNA reads TGTGCCATCAGTGAGTCTGAGGGCGCCTACAATGAGCAGTTCTTC.

This chain links TRBV19 with TRBJ2-1, with 11 bases aligning to TRBD2. The CDR3 sequence is 15 residues long. Germline CDR1 and CDR2: LNHDA and SQIVND (reference sequence). With 6 bases clipped from V and 7 bases from J, the junction kept 8 bases outside the gene matches. The CDR3 here is CASRPLAGGGNEQFF. The CDR3 DNA follows: TGTGCCAGTAGGCCCTTAGCGGGAGGGGGGAATGAGCAGTTCTTC.

The rearrangement links TRBV29-1 to TRBJ2-2; weak D call: TRBD1 (5 bases). V was shortened by 3 bases and J by 5 bases, with 10 bases between the two germline ends. The CDR3 is 13 amino acids. Germline loops: CDR1 SQVTM, CDR2 ANQGSEA. CDR3 DNA sequence: TGCAGCGTTGATAGGGGTGGGACCGGGGAGCTGTTTTTT. Translation gives CSVDRGGTGELFF.

The rearrangement joins TRBV12-1 to TRBJ2-2; TRBD2 was called by the table and not checked on the DNA. TRBV12-1 is annotated as a pseudogene. This CDR3 is 18 amino acids long. The CDR3 protein is CASSLGLAGGRDTGELFF. The CDR3 nucleotides are TGTGCCAGCAGCCTAGGACTCGCGGGGGGGCGGGACACCGGGGAGCTGTTTTTT.

The rearrangement uses TRBV9 and TRBJ1-4; 7 nucleotides agree with TRBD1. Germline V gene lookup returns CDR1 SGDLS and CDR2 YYNGEE. The CDR3 is made up of 14 amino acids. The trim removed 2 bases at V and 8 bases at J, leaving 6 bases unmatched. In DNA form, the CDR3 reads TGTGCCAGCAGCGTGGGACAGCCCGGGGAAAAACTGTTTTTT. Its protein is CASSVGQPGEKLFF.

The genes are TRBV5-4 and TRBJ1-5; D is undetermined. V lost 0 bases and J 3 bases, leaving 7 bases between the germline ends. CDR1 is SGHNT, CDR2 YYREEE, per germline (reference sequence). The CDR3 spans 14 residues. The CDR3 DNA is TGTGCCAGCAGCTTGGGAGGTGTCAATCAGCCCCAGCATTTT. Amino acids: CASSLGGVNQPQHF.

V usage is TRBV18 and J usage is TRBJ2-7; 10 bases agree with TRBD1. V lost 6 bases, J lost 6 bases, and 11 bases stayed unmatched. The germline gives CDR1 KGHSH, CDR2 LQKENI. The CDR3 has 15 residues. In nucleotides, the CDR3 is TGTGCCAGCTCCCTGAGGGACAGGGGCACCTCCGAGCAGTACTTC. Its translation is CASSLRDRGTSEQYF.

The chain carries TRBV10-1 and TRBJ2-5; 8 bases are a match to TRBD2. This CDR3 comprises 18 residues. Germline V gives CDR1 WNHNN, CDR2 SYGVQD (reference sequence). V lost 5 bases, J lost 5 bases, and 19 bases stayed unmatched. DNA of the CDR3: TGCGCCAGCAGTCGATCGCGGTTCGGCCTAGCGGGTGAGGAGACCCAGTACTTC. This encodes CASSRSRFGLAGEETQYF.

The chain couples TRBV6-6 to TRBJ1-1; D ambiguous. V was pared by 0 bases and J by 0 bases, with 5 bases between. Germline CDR1 reads MNHNY; CDR2 reads SVGAGI (reference sequence). The CDR3 sequence is 14 residues long. The CDR3 sequence: CASSYSWMNTEAFF. CDR3 nucleotide sequence: TGTGCCAGCAGTTACTCCTGGATGAACACTGAAGCTTTCTTT.

This clone was detected only a few times. The V and J genes are TRBV5-1 and TRBJ1-3; maybe TRBD1 (6 bases). The CDR3 has 16 residues. From germline, CDR1 is SGHRS and CDR2 YFSETQ. Trimming took off 4 bases at V and 2 bases at J, with 16 bases between the two ends. The CDR3 DNA reads as TGCGCCAGCAGCCAGGAGGGTACAGGGACTGGAAACACCATATATTTT. As protein: CASSQEGTGTGNTIYF.

Details on this clone: Within the sample, other DNA sequences also encode this same CDR3. The V and J genes are TRBV4-1 and TRBJ2-7, with D unresolved. Trimming removed 0 bases from V and 2 bases from J, with 11 bases in between. This CDR3 comprises 15 residues. CDR1 and CDR2 (germline): MGHRA, YSYEKL. Here the CDR3 DNA reads TGCGCCAGCAGCCAAGAGGCGCGGAGAGCCTACGAGCAGTACTTC. This sequence encodes CASSQEARRAYEQYF.

V is TRBV28 and J is TRBJ1-2; no reliable D call. In germline, CDR1 is MDHEN, CDR2 SYDVKM. Trimming shortened V by 6 bases and J by 0 bases, and 20 bases separated the two germline ends. The CDR3 is 17 residues long. This CDR3 is CASRAGFARASNYGYTF. The CDR3, as DNA: TGTGCCAGCAGAGCGGGATTTGCTCGCGCCTCTAACTATGGCTACACCTTC.

The chain carries TRBV2 and TRBJ1-5, with D tentatively TRBD1 (5 bases). Germline V CDR1 and CDR2: SNHLY, FYNNEI. Trimming left V 4 bases short and J 2 bases short, with 9 bases between. This CDR3 has 14 residues. This CDR3 is CASSGDGGNQPQHF. CDR3 in DNA: TGTGCCAGCAGTGGGGACGGGGGCAATCAGCCCCAGCATTTT. The entire variable domain, with the rest obtained from reference TRBV2 and TRBJ1-5, is as follows: EPEVTQTPSHQVTQMGQEVILRCVPISNHLYFYWYRQILGQKVEFLVSFYNNEISEKSEIFDDQFSVERPDGSNFTLKIRSTKLEDSAMYFCASSGDGGNQPQHFGDGTRLSIL.

V usage is TRBV29-1 and J usage is TRBJ2-7, with D perhaps assigned TRBD1 or TRBD2 (5 bases each). V was pared by 7 bases and J by 4 bases, with 29 bases between. Germline lookup yields CDR1 SQVTM and CDR2 ANQGSEA. The CDR3 covers 17 residues. CDR3 residues: CSALGRDPGRAGYEQYF. The CDR3 DNA is TGCAGCGCCCTTGGCCGTGACCCGGGACGCGCTGGGTACGAGCAGTACTTC.

The CDR3 protein is CASGLAEQETQYF. The CDR3 DNA is TGTGCCAGCGGACTCGCGGAGCAAGAGACCCAGTACTTC. The V call is TRBV19, the J call TRBJ2-5; D may be TRBD2 (5 bases). The CDR3 covers 13 residues. V lost 9 bases to trimming and J lost 2 bases, with 13 bases between them. In germline, CDR1 is LNHDA, CDR2 SQIVND (reference sequence).

The V and J genes are TRBV10-3 and TRBJ1-5; 7 nucleotides line up with TRBD1. The germline CDR1 and CDR2 sequences are ENHRY and SYGVKD. The CDR3 is 18 residues long. After removal of 10 bases from V and 0 bases from J, the junction contained 18 bases not matched to a gene. The CDR3 loop reads CATGGTGTESDSNQPQHF. The CDR3 nucleotides are TGTGCCACCGGGGGGACGGGGACAGAAAGTGATAGCAATCAGCCCCAGCATTTT.

This clone was counted a single time. In DNA form, the CDR3 reads TGTGCCAGCAGTTTAGGGGGTTGGGACAGATCCCTCTCTGGGGCCAACGTCCTGACTTTC. Residues: CASSLGGWDRSLSGANVLTF. The chain employs TRBV28 and TRBJ2-6; the match to TRBD1 covers 7 bases. V lost 2 bases, J lost 0 bases, and 13 bases stayed unmatched. There are 20 residues in the CDR3. Germline CDR1 MDHEN, CDR2 SYDVKM.

The V call is TRBV18, the J call TRBJ2-7; D unclear. The CDR3 sequence is 12 residues long. Trimming took off 5 bases at V and 0 bases at J, with 5 bases between the two ends. Germline V CDR1 and CDR2: KGHSH, LQKENI. The CDR3 is CASSSSSYEQYF. The CDR3 nucleotides read TGTGCCAGCTCATCGAGCTCCTACGAGCAGTACTTC.

The gene calls are TRBV7-9 and TRBJ2-1; D ambiguous. The length of the CDR3 is 17 residues. V lost 2 bases, J lost 9 bases, and 23 bases lay in between. Germline V gene data show CDR1 as SEHNR and CDR2 as FQNEAQ (reference sequence). CDR3 nucleotide sequence: TGTGCCAGCAGCTTACGGGTGGAAAGTAGGTTAGGTAGTGAGCAGTTCTTC. Its protein product is CASSLRVESRLGSEQFF.

V gene TRBV19 combines with J gene TRBJ2-1, with TRBD2 identical over 9 bases. This CDR3 spans 15 amino acids. The V gene's germline CDR1 is LNHDA and CDR2 SQIVND (reference sequence). Unmatched junction bases numbered 9, after V lost 8 bases and J lost 4 bases. CDR3 residues: CASAGLAGNYNEQFF. In DNA, the CDR3 is TGTGCCAGTGCGGGACTAGCAGGGAATTACAATGAGCAGTTCTTC.

The rearrangement joins TRBV7-2 to TRBJ2-2; D uncertain. V was trimmed by 4 bases and J by 9 bases, leaving 15 bases between them. Germline V gene lookup returns CDR1 SGHTA and CDR2 FQGNSA. The CDR3 covers 14 residues. The CDR3 sequence is CASSSPLPRRELFF. In DNA, the CDR3 is TGTGCCAGCAGCTCCCCTCTACCCCGGAGGGAGCTGTTTTTT.

This sequence joins TRBV6-2 or TRBV6-3 and TRBJ2-7, with D unresolved. Germline V gives CDR1 MNHEY, CDR2 SVGEGT. V lost 6 bases, J lost 0 bases, and 3 bases lay in between. This CDR3 is 11 amino acids long. The CDR3 loop reads CASSRSYEQYF. CDR3 in DNA: TGTGCCAGCAGCCGCTCCTACGAGCAGTACTTC.

CDR3 sequence reads: CASRDSSLSGANVLTF. CDR3 sequence (DNA): TGTGCCAGCCGGGACAGCAGCCTCTCTGGGGCCAACGTCCTGACTTTC. The chain employs TRBV28 and TRBJ2-6; 7 bases map to TRBD1. Germline V gene lookup returns CDR1 MDHEN and CDR2 SYDVKM. Trimming cost V 8 bases and J 0 bases; bases outside gene matches: 7. CDR3 length: 16 amino acids.